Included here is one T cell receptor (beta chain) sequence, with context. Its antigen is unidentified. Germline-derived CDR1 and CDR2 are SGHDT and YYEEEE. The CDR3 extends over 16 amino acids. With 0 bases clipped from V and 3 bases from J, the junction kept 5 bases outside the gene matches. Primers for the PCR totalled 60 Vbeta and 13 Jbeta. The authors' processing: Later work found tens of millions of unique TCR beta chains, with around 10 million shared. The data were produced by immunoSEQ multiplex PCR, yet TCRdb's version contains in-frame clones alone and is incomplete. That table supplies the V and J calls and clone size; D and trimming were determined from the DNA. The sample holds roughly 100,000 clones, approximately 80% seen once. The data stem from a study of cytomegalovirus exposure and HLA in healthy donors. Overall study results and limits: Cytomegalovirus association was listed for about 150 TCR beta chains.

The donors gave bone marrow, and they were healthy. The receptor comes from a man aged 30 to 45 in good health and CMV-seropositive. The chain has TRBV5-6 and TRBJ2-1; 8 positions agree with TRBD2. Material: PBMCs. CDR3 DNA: TGTGCCAGCAGCTTGGTGGCTAGCGGGTTCTACAATGAGCAGTTCTTC. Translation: CASSLVASGFYNEQFF.